The 11 T cell receptor beta chains in this list originate from one sample, sequenced in a study of blood T cell repertoires in COVID-19. Sequencing used immunoSEQ multiplex PCR; TCRdb keeps in-frame clones, though not all of them. Of roughly 26,000 clones in the sample, around 92% are singletons; the top ten hold 2.5% to 3%. The sample taken for sequencing was peripheral blood. The receptors derive from a human donor in a cohort sampled during active COVID-19.

The gene calls are TRBV14 and TRBJ2-2, with 7 bases that match TRBD1. The CDR3 covers 15 residues. Per germline, CDR1 SGHDN and CDR2 FVKESK. The junction had 8 bases not matched to a gene; V was cut back by 4 bases and J by 6 bases. The CDR3 DNA follows: TGTGCCAGCAGCCGACAGCCTACAGGGGCCGGGGAGCTGTTTTTT. Its translation is CASSRQPTGAGELFF.

The chain joins TRBV7-6 to TRBJ2-5, with no clear D. Germline V CDR1 and CDR2: SGHVS, FNYEAQ. CDR3 length: 15 amino acids. V shed 0 bases and J shed 2 bases, with 10 bases lying between them. CDR3 in amino acids: CASSLAPLLQETQYF. In DNA, the CDR3 is TGTGCCAGCAGCTTAGCGCCATTACTTCAAGAGACCCAGTACTTC.

The chain recombines TRBV11-3 with TRBJ2-1; 7 positions match TRBD1. With 6 bases clipped from V and 5 bases from J, the junction kept 7 bases outside the gene matches. The CDR3 consists of 14 residues. Germline V gene lookup returns CDR1 SGHNT and CDR2 YENEEA. The CDR3 DNA reads as TGTGCCAGCAGTCAACGGGACAGAAACAATGAGCAGTTCTTC. Translating gives CASSQRDRNNEQFF.

This chain links TRBV28 with TRBJ1-6, with D possibly matching TRBD1 (5 bases). V lost 3 bases and J lost 10, with 13 bases in between. Germline loops: CDR1 MDHEN, CDR2 SYDVKM. The CDR3 consists of 14 residues. The DNA of the CDR3 is TGTGCCAGCAGTTTTTCGTTCCAGGGATCACCCCTCCACTTT. The encoded protein is CASSFSFQGSPLHF.

The chain employs TRBV10-3 and TRBJ1-2; TRBD1 might be the D (5 bases). The CDR3 spans 14 residues. Between the trimmed V and J ends, which lost 6 bases and 3 bases, there was a span of 14 bases. Germline CDR1 and CDR2: ENHRY and SYGVKD. CDR3 DNA: TGTGCCATCAGACAGGCCGGTATCGACTATGGCTACACCTTC. Protein sequence: CAIRQAGIDYGYTF.

The chain carries TRBV11-2 and TRBJ2-1, with 8 bases that match TRBD1. The V gene's germline CDR1 is SGHAT and CDR2 FQNNGV. The CDR3 extends over 17 amino acids. The V gene end was trimmed by 4 bases and the J gene end by 3 bases; junction bases not matched to a gene: 11. The CDR3 DNA follows: TGTGCCAGCAGCTCAACTTGGACAGGGCTAGGCTACAATGAGCAGTTCTTC. The encoded protein is CASSSTWTGLGYNEQFF.

Only one count was recorded for this clone. V usage is TRBV5-1 and J usage is TRBJ1-1; D is unresolved. V lost 0 bases, J lost 0 bases, and 9 bases lay in between. Germline V lookup: CDR1 SGHRS, CDR2 YFSETQ. The CDR3 totals 15 residues. In DNA, the CDR3 is TGCGCCAGCAGCTTGGGGGCGACGGTGAACACTGAAGCTTTCTTT. Translated, it gives CASSLGATVNTEAFF.

The chain combines TRBV28 with TRBJ2-2; TRBD1 agrees at 10 bases. The CDR3 spans 17 residues. Germline CDR1 and CDR2: MDHEN and SYDVKM. J lost 6 bases, V lost 5 bases, and 12 bases had no gene match. CDR3 residues: CASSTYWTGGYSGELFF. The CDR3 region has the DNA TGTGCCAGCAGTACCTATTGGACAGGGGGGTACTCCGGGGAGCTGTTTTTT.

J is TRBJ1-2 and V is TRBV4-2; D uncertain. Germline V gives CDR1 LGHNA, CDR2 YNFKEQ. V lost 1 base, J lost 7 bases, and 10 bases lay in between. The CDR3 runs 13 residues. The CDR3 loop reads CASSQALGSGYTF. The DNA of the CDR3 is TGTGCCAGCAGCCAAGCTCTCGGGTCTGGCTACACCTTC.

The chain links TRBV5-4 to TRBJ2-1; 8 bases line up with TRBD2. Germline CDR1 SGHNT, CDR2 YYREEE (reference sequence). Losses at the gene ends were 4 bases for V and 0 bases for J; bases not matched to a gene: 15. This CDR3 is built from 19 residues. The CDR3 sequence is CASSLTRGAGPSSYNEQFF. For the CDR3, the DNA is TGTGCCAGCAGCCTCACGCGGGGGGCCGGACCTAGCTCCTACAATGAGCAGTTCTTC.

V gene TRBV5-1 combines with J gene TRBJ2-1, with D hard to call. V was cut by 0 bases and J by 7 bases, with 17 bases left in between. This CDR3 contains 16 residues. The germline gives CDR1 SGHRS, CDR2 YFSETQ. The CDR3 region has the DNA TGCGCCAGCAGCTTGGCTATCGAAGCAAACCCAAATGAGCAGTTCTTC. It encodes CASSLAIEANPNEQFF.